Shown below are 2 T cell receptor beta chains from a single sample sequenced in a study of blood T cell repertoires in COVID-19. Measured with immunoSEQ multiplex PCR; TCRdb has only the in-frame clones, and not every one. The table lists more than 95,000 clones, around 74% of them singletons. The source material was peripheral blood. The receptors originated from a man between 60 and 75 years old with acute or convalescent COVID-19.

The chain joins TRBV3-1 (or the pseudogene TRBV3-2) to TRBJ1-4, with TRBD1 identical over 7 bases. The germline CDR1 and CDR2 sequences are LGHDT and YNNKEL (reference sequence). V trimming: 4 bases; J trimming: 7 bases; junction bases outside the gene matches: 6. This CDR3 region has 14 residues. CDR3 sequence (DNA): TGTGCCAGCAGCCTAAGGACAGGAGTTGAAAAACTGTTTTTT. Its protein is CASSLRTGVEKLFF.

J is TRBJ1-6 and V is TRBV6-2 or TRBV6-3; D perhaps matches TRBD1 (5 bases). With 3 bases removed from V and 8 bases from J, the gap between germline ends came to 11 bases. Germline CDR1 and CDR2: MNHEY and SVGEGT. The CDR3 has 14 residues. The CDR3 nucleotides read TGTGCCAGCAGTTATCAGGGTACCTATTCACCCCTCCACTTT. This encodes CASSYQGTYSPLHF.